The rows below give T cell receptor beta chains drawn from one sample of a study of T cells in localized non-small cell lung cancer. Only in-frame clones appear in the TCRdb table, and some are missing; sequencing was by immunoSEQ multiplex PCR. The sample carries 45,000 to 60,000 clones, around 82% recorded once. The sequenced sample was PBMCs, obtained before any cancer treatment. These TCRs come from a woman between 35 and 75 years old with stage II lung adenocarcinoma. CDR3s include the opening cysteine and the closing phenylalanine or tryptophan. The D gene is left open where the match is weak. A row's size may be missing; if present it is once, few, many or a size class.

abundance: .; v_gene: TRBV15; d_gene: .; j_gene: TRBJ2-5; CDR3nt: TGTGCCACCACCGCTAGCACCAGGCTCGAAGAGACCCAGTACTTC; CDR3aa: CATTASTRLEETQYF
abundance: few; v_gene: TRBV7-3; d_gene: TRBD1; j_gene: TRBJ2-6; CDR3nt: TGTGCCAGCAGCGCCCGGGGACAGGGGTCCGGGGCCAACGTCCTGACTTTC; CDR3aa: CASSARGQGSGANVLTF
abundance: .; v_gene: TRBV5-4; d_gene: TRBD2; j_gene: TRBJ2-2; CDR3nt: TGTGCCAGCAGTTTTCTAGCGGGGGGCCTGGCCGGGGAGCTGTTTTTT; CDR3aa: CASSFLAGGLAGELFF
abundance: .; v_gene: TRBV4-2; d_gene: .; j_gene: TRBJ2-7; CDR3nt: TGTGCCAGCAGCCAGGCTAGGAACGAGCAGTACTTC; CDR3aa: CASSQARNEQYF
abundance: .; v_gene: TRBV5-1; d_gene: .; j_gene: TRBJ2-1; CDR3nt: TGCGCCAGCAGCCCGGCGGTTTCCTTTGAGCAGTTCTTC; CDR3aa: CASSPAVSFEQFF
abundance: .; v_gene: TRBV28; d_gene: TRBD1; j_gene: TRBJ2-7; CDR3nt: TGTGCCACCTTTCGGACAGGGAGTTACGAGCAGTACTTC; CDR3aa: CATFRTGSYEQYF
abundance: .; v_gene: TRBV14; d_gene: .; j_gene: TRBJ1-1; CDR3nt: TGTGCCAGCAGCCAAGATGGTGGCAGGACAGTGAACACTGAAGCTTTCTTT; CDR3aa: CASSQDGGRTVNTEAFF
abundance: .; v_gene: TRBV7-2; d_gene: .; j_gene: TRBJ2-5; CDR3nt: TGTGCCAGCAGCTTAGATCTGGGAGAGACCCAGTACTTC; CDR3aa: CASSLDLGETQYF
abundance: .; v_gene: TRBV5-1; d_gene: .; j_gene: TRBJ1-2; CDR3nt: TGCGCCAGCAGCTTGGGTCCGGGAGCCCAAGCCCACTATGGCTACACCTTC; CDR3aa: CASSLGPGAQAHYGYTF
abundance: .; v_gene: TRBV11-3; d_gene: .; j_gene: TRBJ2-1; CDR3nt: TGTGCCAGCAGCGAGTCGGGGGCTTCCTACAATGAGCAGTTCTTC; CDR3aa: CASSESGASYNEQFF
abundance: .; v_gene: TRBV14; d_gene: .; j_gene: TRBJ2-7; CDR3nt: TGTGCCAGCAGCCAGGGCTTCAAGCAGTACTTC; CDR3aa: CASSQGFKQYF
abundance: .; v_gene: TRBV5-8; d_gene: .; j_gene: TRBJ1-1; CDR3nt: TGTGCCAGCAGCCCGCCATTTAACACTGAAGCTTTCTTT; CDR3aa: CASSPPFNTEAFF
abundance: few; v_gene: TRBV25-1; d_gene: .; j_gene: TRBJ2-5; CDR3nt: TGTGCCAGCAGTGAACGCGGGAATGCGGAGACCCAGTACTTC; CDR3aa: CASSERGNAETQYF
abundance: .; v_gene: TRBV30; d_gene: TRBD1; j_gene: TRBJ1-1; CDR3nt: TGTGCCTGGAGCCAGGGGGGAGGCACTGAAGCTTTCTTT; CDR3aa: CAWSQGGGTEAFF
abundance: .; v_gene: TRBV7-9; d_gene: .; j_gene: TRBJ2-3; CDR3nt: TGTGCCAGCATTCCTAGTATTTCAGATACGCAGTATTTT; CDR3aa: CASIPSISDTQYF
abundance: .; v_gene: TRBV7-2; d_gene: .; j_gene: TRBJ2-5; CDR3nt: TGTGCCAGCAGCCGACACGGGTCCCGGGAGACCCAGTACTTC; CDR3aa: CASSRHGSRETQYF
abundance: few; v_gene: TRBV10-2; d_gene: .; j_gene: TRBJ1-1; CDR3nt: TGCGCCAGCAGTGCCCAGGGGAACACTGAAGCTTTCTTT; CDR3aa: CASSAQGNTEAFF
abundance: .; v_gene: TRBV7-3; d_gene: TRBD1; j_gene: TRBJ1-2; CDR3nt: TGTGCCAGCAGCCAGGAGCTGGGACAGAAGCGGGGCTATGGCTACACCTTC; CDR3aa: CASSQELGQKRGYGYTF
abundance: .; v_gene: TRBV7-9; d_gene: .; j_gene: TRBJ1-1; CDR3nt: TGTGCCAGCAGCCCCCGGGCCGTCAACACTGAAGCTTTCTTT; CDR3aa: CASSPRAVNTEAFF
abundance: .; v_gene: TRBV9; d_gene: .; j_gene: TRBJ1-5; CDR3nt: TGTGCCAGCAGCAAGGGGGTTAGCAATCAGCCCCAGCATTTT; CDR3aa: CASSKGVSNQPQHF
abundance: .; v_gene: TRBV4-3; d_gene: .; j_gene: TRBJ1-1; CDR3nt: TGCGCCAGCAGCCAAGCGGGGAACACTGAAGCTTTCTTT; CDR3aa: CASSQAGNTEAFF
abundance: .; v_gene: TRBV10-3; d_gene: .; j_gene: TRBJ1-2; CDR3nt: TGTGCCATCAGTGAAGGAGGGGGAGGGTCTGGCTACACCTTC; CDR3aa: CAISEGGGGSGYTF
abundance: .; v_gene: TRBV15; d_gene: .; j_gene: TRBJ1-2; CDR3nt: TGTGCCACCAGCAGCGGACCGGTGTATGGCTACACCTTC; CDR3aa: CATSSGPVYGYTF
abundance: .; v_gene: TRBV18; d_gene: TRBD1; j_gene: TRBJ1-4; CDR3nt: TGTGCCAGCTCACCCCGGACAGGTCAAACCGAAAAACTGTTTTTT; CDR3aa: CASSPRTGQTEKLFF
abundance: .; v_gene: TRBV6-6; d_gene: TRBD2; j_gene: TRBJ2-1; CDR3nt: TGTGCCAGCAGTCGACTAGCGGGGAATGAGCAGTTCTTC; CDR3aa: CASSRLAGNEQFF
abundance: .; v_gene: TRBV7-9; d_gene: .; j_gene: TRBJ2-7; CDR3nt: TGTGCCAGCAGCTTAGCGTCTCTGGGCGAGCAGTACTTC; CDR3aa: CASSLASLGEQYF
abundance: once; v_gene: TRBV7-9; d_gene: .; j_gene: TRBJ2-3; CDR3nt: TGTGCCAGCAGCCCGGTCCCAGATACGCAGTATTTT; CDR3aa: CASSPVPDTQYF